What follows is one T cell receptor beta chain and its context. This clonotype was observed many times. No cognate antigen has been identified for it. Qualities for individual bases were not recorded, and no much larger clone is one base off. Library preparation used 5' RACE. The data were produced on a NextSeq 500. To correct for sequencing error and PCR bias, the TCR library protocol tagged individual cDNA molecules with unique molecular identifiers. TCR alpha and beta chains were both sequenced, and the abundances of alpha and beta sequences in each sample were closely correlated with each other. In the paper's pipeline: Decombinator V4 was used to perform V gene, J gene and CDR3 annotation of TCR sequences. TCRs were defined as expanded if a significant change between any two time points was detected under a Poisson model with p below 0.0001. Abundances of TCRs were expressed as counts per million after normalisation to the total number of TCRs sequenced in each sample. TRAV1-2 paired with TRAJ12, TRAJ20 or TRAJ33 defined MAIT TCRs, while TRAV10 paired with TRAJ18 defined iNKT TCRs. VDJdb, accessed 1 November 2021, was searched for CMV, EBV and SARS-CoV-2 annotated TCRs, excluding TCRs annotated for multiple antigens. TCRdb itself trimmed the public reads at Q25 with fastp, ran MiXCR and retained productive beta chains. Every distinct CDR3 protein forms one entry, paired with its most common genes and DNA. These V and J calls derive from TCRdb rather than the authors' analysis. For this sample the table gives 95,000 to 100,000 distinct CDR3 sequences, of which roughly 9.6% were detected only once. Around 5.4% of the sample is taken by the ten largest.

These data belong to a study of early T cells in non-severe SARS-CoV-2 infection (dated by TCRdb to the early 2020s). With respect to the entire study: Because TCR sequencing was done on bulk RNA from unsorted whole blood, the alpha and beta chains could not be paired. Here is what the overall study found, with its caveats: VDJdb matching was skewed toward anti-spike CD8 responses and likely underestimated virus-specific expansions, missing private and CD4 specificities.

A case-control design nested within a healthcare worker cohort in London, UK, was used, with weekly nasopharyngeal swab PCR tests and blood sampling performed. Healthcare workers were recruited during the week of the UK lockdown, between 23 and 31 March 2020, and followed weekly for up to about 16 weeks. The CDR3, cysteine through phenylalanine, is 13 amino acids long. Of the read, only the CDR3 DNA is kept; its 39 bases are in frame from base 1. Between the V and J ends, shortened by 1 base and 2 bases respectively, the junction contains 5 bases. The CDR1 and CDR2 encoded by the germline V gene are SGHVS and FQNEAQ.

The sequence came from an adult who was a healthcare worker with PCR-confirmed SARS-CoV-2 infection or an uninfected control (not recorded which). Here the chain combines TRBV7-8 and TRBJ1-2, with the identity of the D gene unclear. Sample: whole blood. The nucleotides are TGTGCCAGCAGCTTAGTACAGAACTATGGCTACACCTTC. This translates into CASSLVQNYGYTF.